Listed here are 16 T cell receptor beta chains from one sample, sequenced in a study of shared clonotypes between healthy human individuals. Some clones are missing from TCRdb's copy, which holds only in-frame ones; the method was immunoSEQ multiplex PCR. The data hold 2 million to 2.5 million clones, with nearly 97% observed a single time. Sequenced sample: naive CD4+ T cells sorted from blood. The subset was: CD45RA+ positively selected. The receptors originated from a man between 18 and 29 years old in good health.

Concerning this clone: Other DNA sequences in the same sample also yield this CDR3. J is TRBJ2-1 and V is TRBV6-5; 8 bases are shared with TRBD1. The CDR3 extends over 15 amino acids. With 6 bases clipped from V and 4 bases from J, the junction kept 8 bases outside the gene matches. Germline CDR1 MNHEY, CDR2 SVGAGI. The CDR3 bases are TGTGCCAGCAGAACCGGGACAGGCAGTTACAATGAGCAGTTCTTC. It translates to CASRTGTGSYNEQFF.

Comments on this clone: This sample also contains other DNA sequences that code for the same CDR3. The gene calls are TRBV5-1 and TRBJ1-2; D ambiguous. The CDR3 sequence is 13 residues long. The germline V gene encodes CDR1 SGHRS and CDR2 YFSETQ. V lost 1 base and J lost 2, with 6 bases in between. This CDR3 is CASSLSQNYGYTF. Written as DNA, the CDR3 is TGCGCCAGCAGCTTGAGTCAGAACTATGGCTACACCTTC.

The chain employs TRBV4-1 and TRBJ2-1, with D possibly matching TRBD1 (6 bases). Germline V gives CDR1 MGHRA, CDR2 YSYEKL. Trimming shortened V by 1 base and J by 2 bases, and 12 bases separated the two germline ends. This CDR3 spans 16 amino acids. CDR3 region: CASSQGGQSPYNEQFF. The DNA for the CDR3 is TGCGCCAGCAGCCAAGGTGGACAGTCCCCCTACAATGAGCAGTTCTTC.

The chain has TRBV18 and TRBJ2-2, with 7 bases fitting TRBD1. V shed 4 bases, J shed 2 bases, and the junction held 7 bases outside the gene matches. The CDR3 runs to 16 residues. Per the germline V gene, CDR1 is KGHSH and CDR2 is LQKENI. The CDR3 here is CASSRSGTVNTGELFF. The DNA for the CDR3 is TGTGCCAGCTCACGATCCGGGACAGTCAACACCGGGGAGCTGTTTTTT. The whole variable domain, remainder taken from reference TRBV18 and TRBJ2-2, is NAGVMQNPRHLVRRRGQEARLRCSPMKGHSHVYWYRQLPEEGLKFMVYLQKENIIDESGMPKERFSAEFPKEGPSILRIQQVVRGDSAAYFCASSRSGTVNTGELFFGEGSRLTVL.

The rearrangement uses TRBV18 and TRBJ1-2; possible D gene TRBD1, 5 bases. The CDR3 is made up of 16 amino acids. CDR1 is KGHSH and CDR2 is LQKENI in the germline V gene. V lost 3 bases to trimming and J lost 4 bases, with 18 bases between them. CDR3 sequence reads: CASSPGLLETIYGYTF. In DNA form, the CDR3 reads TGTGCCAGCTCACCGGGACTTCTAGAGACGATCTATGGCTACACCTTC.

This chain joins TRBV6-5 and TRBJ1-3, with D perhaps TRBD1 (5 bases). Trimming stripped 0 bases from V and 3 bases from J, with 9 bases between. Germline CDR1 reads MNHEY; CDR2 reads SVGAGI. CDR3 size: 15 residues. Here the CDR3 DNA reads TGTGCCAGCAGTTACTCCTGGGGGAATGGAAACACCATATATTTT. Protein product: CASSYSWGNGNTIYF.

The CDR3: CASTDPARETQYF. CDR3 DNA sequence: TGTGCCAGCACCGACCCCGCACGGGAGACCCAGTACTTC. The chain combines TRBV6-5 with TRBJ2-5; D gene uncertain. CDR3 length equals 13 residues. Germline V gene data show CDR1 as MNHEY and CDR2 as SVGAGI. Trimming left V 7 bases short and J 5 bases short, with 14 bases between.

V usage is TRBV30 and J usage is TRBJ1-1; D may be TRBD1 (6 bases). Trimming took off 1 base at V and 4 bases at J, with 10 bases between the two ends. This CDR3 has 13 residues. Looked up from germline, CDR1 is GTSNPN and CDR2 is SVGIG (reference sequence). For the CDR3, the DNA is TGTGCCTGGAGTGCAGGGGATTCCACTGAAGCTTTCTTT. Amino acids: CAWSAGDSTEAFF.

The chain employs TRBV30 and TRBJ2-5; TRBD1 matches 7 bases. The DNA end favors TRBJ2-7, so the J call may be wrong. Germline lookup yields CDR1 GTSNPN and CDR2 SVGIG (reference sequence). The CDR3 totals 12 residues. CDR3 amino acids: CAWSDRGGEQYF. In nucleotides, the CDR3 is TGTGCCTGGAGTGACAGGGGTGGCGAGCAGTACTTC.

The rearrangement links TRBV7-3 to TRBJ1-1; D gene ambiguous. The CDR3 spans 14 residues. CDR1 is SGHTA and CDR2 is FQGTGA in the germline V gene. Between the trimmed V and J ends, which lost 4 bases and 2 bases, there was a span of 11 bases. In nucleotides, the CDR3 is TGTGCCAGCAGCTCCGTGGGAGGAAACACTGAAGCTTTCTTT. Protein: CASSSVGGNTEAFF.

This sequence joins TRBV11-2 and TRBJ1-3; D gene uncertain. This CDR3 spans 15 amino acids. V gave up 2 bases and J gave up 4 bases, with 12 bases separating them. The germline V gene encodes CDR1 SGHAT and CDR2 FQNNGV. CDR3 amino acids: CASSLSRVRGNTIYF. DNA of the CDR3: TGTGCCAGCAGCTTATCACGCGTCCGAGGAAACACCATATATTTT.

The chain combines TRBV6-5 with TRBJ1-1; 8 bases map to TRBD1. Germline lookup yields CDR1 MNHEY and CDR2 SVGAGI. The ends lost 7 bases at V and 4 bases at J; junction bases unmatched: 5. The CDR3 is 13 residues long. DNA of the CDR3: TGTGCCAGCACCGGACAGGGCACCACTGAAGCTTTCTTT. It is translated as CASTGQGTTEAFF.

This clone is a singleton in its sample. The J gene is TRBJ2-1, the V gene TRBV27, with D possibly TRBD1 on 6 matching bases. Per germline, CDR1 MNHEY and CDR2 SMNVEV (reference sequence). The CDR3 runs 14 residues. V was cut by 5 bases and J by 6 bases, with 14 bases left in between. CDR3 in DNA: TGTGCCAGCAGTCTCACCTCCAGGGGCAATGAGCAGTTCTTC. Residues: CASSLTSRGNEQFF.

The CDR3 bases are TGTGCCATCAGCCCGGATACTAACTATGGCTACACCTTC. This sequence encodes CAISPDTNYGYTF. The chain carries TRBV10-3 and TRBJ1-2; D is uncertain. The length of the CDR3 is 13 residues. Germline CDR1 is ENHRY and CDR2 is SYGVKD. Between the trimmed V and J ends, which lost 6 bases and 0 bases, there was a span of 8 bases.

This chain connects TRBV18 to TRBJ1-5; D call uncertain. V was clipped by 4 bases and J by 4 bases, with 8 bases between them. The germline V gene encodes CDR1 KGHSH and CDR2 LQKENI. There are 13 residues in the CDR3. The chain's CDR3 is CASSLEQNQPQHF. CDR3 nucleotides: TGTGCCAGCTCACTGGAGCAGAATCAGCCCCAGCATTTT.

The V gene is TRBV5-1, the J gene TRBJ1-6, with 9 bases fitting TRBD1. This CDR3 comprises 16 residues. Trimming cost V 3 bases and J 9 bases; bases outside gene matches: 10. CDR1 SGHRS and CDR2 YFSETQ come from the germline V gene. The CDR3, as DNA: TGCGCCAGCAGCTCCGCCGGGACAGGGTCCCCTTCACCCCTCCACTTT. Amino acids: CASSSAGTGSPSPLHF. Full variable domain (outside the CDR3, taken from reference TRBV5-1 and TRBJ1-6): KAGVTQTPRYLIKTRGQQVTLSCSPISGHRSVSWYQQTPGQGLQFLFEYFSETQRNKGNFPGRFSGRQFSNSRSEMNVSTLELGDSALYLCASSSAGTGSPSPLHFGNGTRLTVT.